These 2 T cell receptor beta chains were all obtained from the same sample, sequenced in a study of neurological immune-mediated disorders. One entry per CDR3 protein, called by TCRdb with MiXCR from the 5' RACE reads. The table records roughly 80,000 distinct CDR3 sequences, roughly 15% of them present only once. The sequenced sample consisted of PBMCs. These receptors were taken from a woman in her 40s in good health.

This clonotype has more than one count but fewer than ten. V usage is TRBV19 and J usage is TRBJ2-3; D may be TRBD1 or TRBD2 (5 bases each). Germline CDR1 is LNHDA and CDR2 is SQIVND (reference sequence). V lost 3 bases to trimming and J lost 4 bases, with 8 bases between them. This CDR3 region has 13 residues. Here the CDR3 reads CASSILGADTQYF. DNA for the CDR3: TGTGCCAGTAGTATCTTGGGGGCAGATACGCAGTATTTT.

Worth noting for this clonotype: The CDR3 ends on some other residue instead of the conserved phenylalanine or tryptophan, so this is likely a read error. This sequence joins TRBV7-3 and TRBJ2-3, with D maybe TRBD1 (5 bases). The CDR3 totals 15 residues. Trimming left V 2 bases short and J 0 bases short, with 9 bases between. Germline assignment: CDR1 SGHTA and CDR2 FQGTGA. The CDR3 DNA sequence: TGTGCCAGCAGCTTATATGCAGGGAGCACAGATACGCAGTATTCT. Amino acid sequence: CASSLYAGSTDTQYS.